The T cell receptor (beta chain) under discussion was sequenced for a study of blood T cells in healthy people across ages (dated by TCRdb to between 2015 and 2017). With regard to the full study: In model experiments, template switching captured about one uniquely barcoded TCR beta cDNA molecule for every two T cells. Four age groups were formed from the donors: young (average approximately 17 years), middle-aged (just under 40), aged (around 62) and long-lived (roughly 88). The study analyzed two additional independent replicas of 1 million unique cDNA reads from the same blood draw for two donors, one aged 18 to 30 and one aged 80 or older. Using deep sequencing normalized with unique cDNA molecular identifiers, the study measured how TCR beta repertoire diversity changes with age. To avoid experimental bias, donors of different ages were distributed randomly across sequencing lanes.

This clonotype occurred a few times. Its antigen has not been determined. Base qualities are not recorded, but no much larger clone differs from it by a single base. Systemically healthy Caucasian individuals from Russia, approximately 39 in total and aged roughly 6 to 100 years, were included as donors. Around 9.8 milliliters of peripheral blood were collected from each donor into EDTA-treated Vacutainer tubes. PBMCs were isolated by Ficoll-Paque density-gradient centrifugation, with at least 7 million obtained per sample. Trizol reagent was used to extract total RNA from PBMCs, with at least 6 micrograms per sample. Naive CD45RAhigh/CD27high T cell percentages were measured by flow cytometry on a PBMC aliquot from every donor. Overall results and qualifications from the work: Because profiling used bulk unsorted PBMCs, naive and antigen-experienced compartments could not be compared conclusively. The long-lived group showed more naive CD4+ T cells, fewer expanded clones and increased TCR diversity than the aged group, suggesting age selection. The percentage of naive T cells measured by flow cytometry correlated strongly with observed TCR beta diversity. Donor CMV infection status was unknown, potentially confounding age-related changes in expanded clonotypes. As age increased, observed TCR beta diversity per million T cells dropped in a roughly linear way, and a significant reduction was already evident by age about 40. Estimates of total diversity based on one million sequenced T cells were considered lower bounds and underestimates.

The CDR3 covers 16 residues, taking in both the cysteine and the phenylalanine. Only the CDR3 portion is preserved as DNA: 48 bases, with reading frame beginning at the first base. CDR1 and CDR2 were assigned from the germline V gene (reference sequence) as WNHNN and SYGVQD. V trim: 1 base; J trim: 3 bases; unmatched bases: 6. Libraries were built with 5' RACE. Reads for this sample came from an Illumina HiSeq 2500. A second PCR of about 6 to 11 cycles was performed with a sample-barcoded 5' primer and a J-beta primer mix. Each TCR beta cDNA molecule received a unique molecular identifier from a template-switch 5' adaptor carrying 12 random nucleotides. Each sample yielded at least 2.5 million CDR3-containing paired-end reads. First-strand cDNA was synthesized from all RNA with the Mint cDNA synthesis kit, primed by a TRBC-specific oligonucleotide. Following uracil-DNA glycosylase treatment, all cDNA underwent a first 18-cycle PCR with the universal primers M1SS and BC2_uni_R. Regarding the original processing steps: Each sample was normalized by randomly selecting 1 million high-quality reads, each carrying a distinct molecular identifier. Instead of being binned into consensus sequences, reads that shared molecular identifiers were thrown out. CDR3 identification, clonotype clustering and error correction used MiTCR with a Q25 quality threshold and the strictest error-elimination algorithm. A nonparametric unseen species model using Euler transformation provided a lower-bound estimate of total TCR beta diversity. The public reads were quality trimmed at Q25 with fastp and then assembled into clones with MiXCR by TCRdb, keeping productive beta chains. Each CDR3 protein gets just one entry, which takes the most common genes and DNA from the rows behind it. TCRdb, not the original authors, processed these V and J calls. The sample contains 1.5 million to 2 million distinct CDR3 sequences, 28% of them found a single time. The ten largest clones capture around 7.7% of the sample.

Sequences were obtained from blood. The rearranged segments are TRBV10-1 and TRBJ2-1, with 7 middle bases fitting TRBD2. The clonotype originates from a woman aged 25-40 years in good health. The CDR3: CASSELATGGYNEQFF. The DNA sequence follows: TGCGCCAGCAGTGAGTTAGCGACGGGGGGCTACAATGAGCAGTTCTTC.